This is a list of T cell receptor beta chains from one sample in a study of blood T cells in healthy people across ages. TCRdb recomputed calls from the 5' RACE reads with MiXCR, one row per CDR3 protein. The sample shows approximately 810,000 distinct CDR3 sequences, about 36% of them seen only once. The sequencing input was blood. These receptors originate from a man in his late teens or twenties in good health. Both conserved end residues are part of each CDR3. A D gene is named only where the DNA matches it firmly. Size values are once, few and many counts, or a class for expanded clones, and some rows have none.

TGTGCCAGCAGTTTAGCCTTCGTCCTAGCCAAAAACATTCAGTACTTC,CASSLAFVLAKNIQYF,16,many,-,TRBV27,TRBJ2-4
TGTGCCAGCGGCGCAGGGAGTACCTACGAGCAGTACTTC,CASGAGSTYEQYF,13,once,-,TRBV7-2,TRBJ2-7
TGTGCCAGCAGCAGACATCTAGGCGAGCAGTACTTC,CASSRHLGEQYF,12,few,-,TRBV6-5,TRBJ2-7
TGTGCCAGCAGGCTCTCGAGCACTGAAGCTTTCTTT,CASRLSSTEAFF,12,few,-,TRBV12-3/TRBV12-4,TRBJ1-1
TGCGCCAGCAGCCCGTATGCCGGCGGTAATGAAAAACTGTTTTTT,CASSPYAGGNEKLFF,15,-,-,TRBV5-1,TRBJ1-4
TGCAGTGCTGCAGCGGGACAGGGTCTCGACGAGCAGTACTTC,CSAAAGQGLDEQYF,14,few,TRBD1,TRBV20-1,TRBJ2-7
TGTGCCAGCAGCGTCGACAGGGCCCCAGAGACCCAGTACTTC,CASSVDRAPETQYF,14,-,TRBD1,TRBV7-8,TRBJ2-5
TGTGCCACGGGTTATAATAGCAATCAGCCCCAGCATTTT,CATGYNSNQPQHF,13,few,-,TRBV27,TRBJ1-5
TGTGCCAGCAGTTACTCCTGGAATCAGCCCCAGCATTTT,CASSYSWNQPQHF,13,-,-,TRBV27,TRBJ1-5
TGCAGCGCCTTGGGACTAGCGGGAGCAAACACCGGGGAGCTGTTTTTT,CSALGLAGANTGELFF,16,-,TRBD2,TRBV29-1,TRBJ2-2
TGTGCCAGCAGTGAAACGGAGACAGGGGGCATCGGGGAGCTGTTTTTT,CASSETETGGIGELFF,16,-,TRBD1,TRBV25-1,TRBJ2-2
TGTGCCAGCAGCCTAACTTTTGGGGGGGCCAGCAATGAGCAGTTCTTC,CASSLTFGGASNEQFF,16,few,-,TRBV2,TRBJ2-1
TGTGCCAGCAGCGACGACAGGGCGAATGGCTACACCTTC,CASSDDRANGYTF,13,-,TRBD1,TRBV12-3/TRBV12-4,TRBJ1-2
TGTGCCAGCAGCTTATCCCCCGGAAGAACTGAAGCTTTCTTT,CASSLSPGRTEAFF,14,-,-,TRBV7-3,TRBJ1-1
TGCAGTGCTAGAGATCCGCAAACAGGGCAGACTGAAGCTTTCTTT,CSARDPQTGQTEAFF,15,many,-,TRBV20-1,TRBJ1-1
TGTGCCAGCAGTCCCTCCCATGACATTGACAATGAGCAGTTCTTC,CASSPSHDIDNEQFF,15,-,-,TRBV12-3/TRBV12-4,TRBJ2-1
TGTGCCACCAGCTTGGCGGAGATCACCGGGGAGCTGTTTTTT,CATSLAEITGELFF,14,-,-,TRBV15,TRBJ2-2
TGTGCCAGCAGTAGCAGACGGGGCGATCAGCCCCAGCATTTT,CASSSRRGDQPQHF,14,-,-,TRBV2,TRBJ1-5
TGTGCCAGCACCCTGGGGCAGAATCGCTACGAGCAGTACTTC,CASTLGQNRYEQYF,14,many,-,TRBV12-3/TRBV12-4,TRBJ2-7
TGCAGTGCTAGAGATTGGAGCGGGGCGAACAATGAGCAGTTCTTC,CSARDWSGANNEQFF,15,-,TRBD2,TRBV20-1,TRBJ2-1
TGTGCCAGCCGTCTCCCGGGGGCCAACGTCCTGACTTTC,CASRLPGANVLTF,13,many,-,TRBV6-2/TRBV6-3,TRBJ2-6
TGTGCCAGCACCCCCGTCGGCGCCTATAATTCACCCCTCCACTTT,CASTPVGAYNSPLHF,15,-,-,TRBV6-5,TRBJ1-6
TGTGCCAGCAGCTTGGTGGGCAGCCTCTCTTCTAACTATGGCTACACCTTC,CASSLVGSLSSNYGYTF,17,few,-,TRBV5-5,TRBJ1-2
TGTGCCAGCAGCCAAGATCTTTCTGGTGGTTCACCCCTCCACTTT,CASSQDLSGGSPLHF,15,-,-,TRBV4-2,TRBJ1-6
TGCAGTGCTAGAGATCTGAACAGGGGGACAGATACGCAGTATTTT,CSARDLNRGTDTQYF,15,few,TRBD1,TRBV20-1,TRBJ2-3
TGCAGCGTTGCTTTTATGAACGCTGAAGCTTTCTTT,CSVAFMNAEAFF,12,-,-,TRBV29-1,TRBJ1-1
TGTGCCAGCTCAGCATCCGGGACAGGGATTCCCGGGGAGCTGTTTTTT,CASSASGTGIPGELFF,16,-,TRBD1,TRBV18,TRBJ2-2
TGTGCCAGCAGCAACGGAAGGAGGGCTGGCTCCTATAATTCACCCCCCCACTTT,CASSNGRRAGSYNSPPHF,18,-,-,TRBV7-6,TRBJ1-6
TGTGCCAGCACTGCTCGGGCGGGTGCGGCTTTCTTT,CASTARAGAAFF,12,-,-,TRBV12-3/TRBV12-4,TRBJ1-1
TGTGCCAGCAGTTCTAGCGGGGCCCGTAGGGATACGCAGTATTTT,CASSSSGARRDTQYF,15,-,TRBD2,TRBV12-3/TRBV12-4,TRBJ2-3
TGTGCCAGCAGCTCCGACAGCGCAAATTCACCCCTCCACTTT,CASSSDSANSPLHF,14,once,-,TRBV7-9,TRBJ1-6
TGTGCCAGCACCAAAGGTTTTACCAACTACAATGAGCAGTACTTC,CASTKGFTNYNEQYF,15,-,-,TRBV5-5,TRBJ2-7
TGCGCCAGCAGTCTCGGAACCTATCAGCCCCAGCATTTT,CASSLGTYQPQHF,13,few,-,TRBV10-2,TRBJ1-5
TGCAGCGTTGAACGTAGCCCTAATGGGGCTGAGACCCAGTACTTC,CSVERSPNGAETQYF,15,-,-,TRBV29-1,TRBJ2-5
TGCGCCAGCAGCCAACCGACAGCGGGGTCACCCCTCCACTTT,CASSQPTAGSPLHF,14,-,-,TRBV4-1,TRBJ1-6
TGTGCCAGCAGAGAACTGACAGGGACGGTATATGGCTACACCTTC,CASRELTGTVYGYTF,15,few,TRBD1,TRBV6-5,TRBJ1-2
TGTGCCAGCAGGACTGCTAGCGGGGACTACAATGAGCAGTTCTTC,CASRTASGDYNEQFF,15,-,TRBD2,TRBV28,TRBJ2-1
TGTGCCAGCAGTTTTCCGGGGCAATACGAGCAGTACTTC,CASSFPGQYEQYF,13,few,-,TRBV28,TRBJ2-7
TGCGGCGGGGGACAGACTAATGAAAAACTGTTTTTT,CGGGQTNEKLFF,12,-,TRBD1,TRBV29-1,TRBJ1-4
TGTGCCAGCAGCTTAGAAGGAGGGCTGCTCTACAATGAGCAGTTCTTC,CASSLEGGLLYNEQFF,16,few,-,TRBV7-2,TRBJ2-1
TGTGCCATAAGCCCCACAGGGAAAGGGTCACAGTACTTC,CAISPTGKGSQYF,13,-,-,TRBV10-3,TRBJ2-5
TGTGCCAGCAGCTTACGGGATTCAGGGGGCTTCTCCGAGCAGTACTTC,CASSLRDSGGFSEQYF,16,once,TRBD1,TRBV7-9,TRBJ2-7
TGTACCACCAGTGGTCAGTCGGACGGTACAGATACGCAGTATTTT,CTTSGQSDGTDTQYF,15,-,-,TRBV24-1,TRBJ2-3
TGTGCCAGCAGTTCCACCCTGGATACGCAGTATTTT,CASSSTLDTQYF,12,many,-,TRBV7-2,TRBJ2-3
TGTGCCAGCAGCCACCGGGACAGGGGGTACAATGAGCAGTTCTTC,CASSHRDRGYNEQFF,15,few,TRBD1,TRBV3-1,TRBJ2-1